The rows below give T cell receptor beta chains drawn from one sample of a study of identical twins. Each CDR3 protein gets one entry after TCRdb re-called the 5' RACE reads with MiXCR. The repertoire has about 530,000 distinct CDR3 sequences, approximately 16% of them found once; the top ten carry about 0.4%. A further study also used this sample, focusing on yellow fever vaccine responses in identical twins.

Input material: CD4+ T cells sorted from blood. The source is a young woman in good health. CDR3s include the opening cysteine and the closing phenylalanine or tryptophan.

v_gene	j_gene	CDR3aa
TRBV5-4	TRBJ2-1	CASSLAMASGPPSYNEQFF
TRBV29-1	TRBJ2-5	CSVRTVEETQYF
TRBV5-1	TRBJ2-1	CASSLSGFNEQFF
TRBV2	TRBJ2-2	CASSDLGGRSTGELFF
TRBV12-3/TRBV12-4	TRBJ2-7	CASSLGPGQALSYEQYF
TRBV20-1	TRBJ2-1	CSAIGPTYNEQFF
TRBV20-1	TRBJ2-7	CSAPRDPGGYEQYF
TRBV6-1	TRBJ2-4	CASSPTVIKNIQYF
TRBV5-5	TRBJ2-3	CASSVGPTDTQYF
TRBV5-1	TRBJ2-3	CASSLGSATSTDTQYF
TRBV5-6	TRBJ1-1	CASSPGPIRF
TRBV15	TRBJ1-1	CATSRDRITEAFF
TRBV14	TRBJ2-3	CASSLQWDTQYF
TRBV12-3/TRBV12-4	TRBJ2-1	CASTHQEYNEQFF
TRBV7-9	TRBJ2-5	CASNKKQETQYF
TRBV3-1	TRBJ2-1	CASSFSGTSGIDKQFF
TRBV29-1	TRBJ2-5	CSVGQLARPGETQYF
TRBV4-1	TRBJ2-5	CASSQVVSGRGREEETQYF
TRBV9	TRBJ2-2	CASSTPREGQGTGELFF
TRBV19	TRBJ2-3	CASSIAPDTQYF
TRBV20-1	TRBJ2-5	CSAPKVRTSGGRGETQYF